This TCR beta chain was documented in a study of blood T cell repertoires in COVID-19. About the research overall: Both acute and convalescent COVID-19 samples were obtained from the United States, Italy and Spain. Sources were T cells, B-cell-depleted T cells, or PBMCs; the material itself was cDNA or gDNA.

Repertoires were generated with immunoSEQ multiplex PCR, while TCRdb's copy carries only in-frame clones and drops some. The sample contains 300,000 to 450,000 clones, roughly 90% of which appear only once. Followed over time, Seattle patients had been enrolled while infection was active. The CDR3 spans 12 residues. Looked up from germline, CDR1 is SGHRS and CDR2 is YFSETQ. V lost 3 bases and J 3 bases, leaving 7 bases between the germline ends. This TCR derives from a woman aged 30 to 39 with COVID-19, enrolled during active disease. The sample was peripheral blood. The V call is TRBV5-1, the J call TRBJ2-7; TRBD1 is a possible D gene (6 bases). The CDR3 region is CASSSTGYEQYF. The CDR3 bases are TGCGCCAGCAGCTCGACAGGCTACGAGCAGTACTTC.